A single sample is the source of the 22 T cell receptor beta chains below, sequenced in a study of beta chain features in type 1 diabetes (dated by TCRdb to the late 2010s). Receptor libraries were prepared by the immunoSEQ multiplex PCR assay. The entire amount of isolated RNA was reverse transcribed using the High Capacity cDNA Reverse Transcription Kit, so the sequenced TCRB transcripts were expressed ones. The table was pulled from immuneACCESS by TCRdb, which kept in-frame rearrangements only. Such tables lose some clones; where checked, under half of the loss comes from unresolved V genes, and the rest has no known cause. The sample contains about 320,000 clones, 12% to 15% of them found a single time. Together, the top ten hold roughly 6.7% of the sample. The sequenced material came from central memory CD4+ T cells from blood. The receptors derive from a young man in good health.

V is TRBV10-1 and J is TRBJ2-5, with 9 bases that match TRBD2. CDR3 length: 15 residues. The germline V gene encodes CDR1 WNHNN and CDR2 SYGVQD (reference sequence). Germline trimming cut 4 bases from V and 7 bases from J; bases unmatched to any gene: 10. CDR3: CASSAAGGPSGTQYF. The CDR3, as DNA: TGCGCCAGCAGTGCAGCGGGGGGTCCTTCGGGGACCCAGTACTTC.

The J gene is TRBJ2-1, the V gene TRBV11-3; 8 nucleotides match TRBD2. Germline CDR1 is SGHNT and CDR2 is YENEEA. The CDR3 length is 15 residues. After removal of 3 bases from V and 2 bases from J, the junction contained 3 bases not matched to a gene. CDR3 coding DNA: TGTGCCAGCAGCTTTAGCGGGACGGCCTACAATGAGCAGTTCTTC. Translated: CASSFSGTAYNEQFF.

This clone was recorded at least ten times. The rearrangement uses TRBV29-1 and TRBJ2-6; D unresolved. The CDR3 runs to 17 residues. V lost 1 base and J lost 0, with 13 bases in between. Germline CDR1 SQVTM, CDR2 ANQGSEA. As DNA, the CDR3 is TGCAGCGTTGAAGCCACTGGTGCAGGCTCTGGGGCCAACGTCCTGACTTTC. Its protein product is CSVEATGAGSGANVLTF.

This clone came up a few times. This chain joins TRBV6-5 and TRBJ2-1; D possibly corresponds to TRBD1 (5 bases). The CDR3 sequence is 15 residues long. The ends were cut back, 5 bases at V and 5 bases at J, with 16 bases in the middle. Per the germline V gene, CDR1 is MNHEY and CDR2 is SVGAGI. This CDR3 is CASSRTRWGNNEQFF. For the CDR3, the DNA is TGTGCCAGCAGTCGGACCCGGTGGGGCAACAATGAGCAGTTCTTC.

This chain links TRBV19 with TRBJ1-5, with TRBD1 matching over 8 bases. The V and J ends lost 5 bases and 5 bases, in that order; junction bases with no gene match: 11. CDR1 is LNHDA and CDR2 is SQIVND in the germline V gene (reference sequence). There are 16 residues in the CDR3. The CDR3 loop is CASSPTYLTGDQPQHF. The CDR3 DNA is TGTGCCAGTAGTCCAACGTACCTGACAGGGGATCAGCCCCAGCATTTT.

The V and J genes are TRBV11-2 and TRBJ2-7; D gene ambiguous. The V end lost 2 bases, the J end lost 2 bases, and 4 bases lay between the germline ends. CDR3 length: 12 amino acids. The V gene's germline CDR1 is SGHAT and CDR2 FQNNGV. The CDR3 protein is CASSLFAYEQYF. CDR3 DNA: TGTGCCAGCAGCTTATTTGCCTACGAGCAGTACTTC.

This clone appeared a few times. CDR3: CASSGLRAGELFF. The CDR3 coding sequence is TGTGCCAGCAGCGGACTACGGGCCGGGGAGCTGTTTTTT. The gene calls are TRBV9 and TRBJ2-2; TRBD2 is a possible D gene (5 bases). The length of the CDR3 is 13 residues. The germline V gene encodes CDR1 SGDLS and CDR2 YYNGEE. Trimming took off 3 bases at V and 6 bases at J, with 9 bases between the two ends.

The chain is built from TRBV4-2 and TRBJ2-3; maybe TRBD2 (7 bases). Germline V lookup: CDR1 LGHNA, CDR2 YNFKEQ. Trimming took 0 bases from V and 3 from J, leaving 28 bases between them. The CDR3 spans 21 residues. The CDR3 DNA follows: TGTGCCAGCAGCCAAGACTGGATCGACAGGAGAGCGGGAAATTGGACAGATACGCAGTATTTT. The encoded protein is CASSQDWIDRRAGNWTDTQYF.

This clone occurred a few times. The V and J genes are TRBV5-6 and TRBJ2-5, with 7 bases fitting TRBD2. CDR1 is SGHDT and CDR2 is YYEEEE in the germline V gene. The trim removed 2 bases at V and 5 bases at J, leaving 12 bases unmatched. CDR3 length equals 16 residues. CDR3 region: CASSLPLAGVRETQYF. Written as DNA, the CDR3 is TGTGCCAGCAGCTTACCCTTGGCGGGAGTCCGTGAGACCCAGTACTTC.

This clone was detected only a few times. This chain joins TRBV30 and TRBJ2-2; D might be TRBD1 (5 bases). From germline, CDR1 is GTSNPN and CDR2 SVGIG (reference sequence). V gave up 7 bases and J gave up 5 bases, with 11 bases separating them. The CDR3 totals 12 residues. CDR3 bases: TGTGCCTTTTCGACAGTGACCGGGGAGCTGTTTTTT. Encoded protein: CAFSTVTGELFF.

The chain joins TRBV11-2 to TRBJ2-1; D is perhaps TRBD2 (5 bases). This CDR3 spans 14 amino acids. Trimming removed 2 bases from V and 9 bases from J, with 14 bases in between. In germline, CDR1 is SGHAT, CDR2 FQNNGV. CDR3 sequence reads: CASSLMDSSGEQFF. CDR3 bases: TGTGCCAGCAGCTTAATGGACTCGTCCGGTGAGCAGTTCTTC.

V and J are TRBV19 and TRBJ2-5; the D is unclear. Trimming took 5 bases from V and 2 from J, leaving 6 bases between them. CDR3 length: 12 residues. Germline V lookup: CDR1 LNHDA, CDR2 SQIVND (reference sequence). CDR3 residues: CASSRAQETQYF. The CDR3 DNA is TGTGCCAGTAGTCGGGCTCAAGAGACCCAGTACTTC.

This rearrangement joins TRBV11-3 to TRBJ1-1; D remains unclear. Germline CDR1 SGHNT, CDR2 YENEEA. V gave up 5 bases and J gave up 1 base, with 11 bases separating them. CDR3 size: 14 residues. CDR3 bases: TGTGCCAGCAGCCCCCTTGGAGGGAACACTGAAGCTTTCTTT. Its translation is CASSPLGGNTEAFF.

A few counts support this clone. CDR3 nucleotides: TGTGCCAGCAGCGAGGGACGGCCCTCTGGGGCCAACGTCCTGACTTTC. Its translation: CASSEGRPSGANVLTF. V is TRBV7-6 and J is TRBJ2-6, with D perhaps being TRBD1 or TRBD2 (5 bases each). CDR3 length equals 16 residues. V lost 5 bases, J lost 0 bases, and 11 bases lay in between. Germline assignment: CDR1 SGHVS and CDR2 FNYEAQ.

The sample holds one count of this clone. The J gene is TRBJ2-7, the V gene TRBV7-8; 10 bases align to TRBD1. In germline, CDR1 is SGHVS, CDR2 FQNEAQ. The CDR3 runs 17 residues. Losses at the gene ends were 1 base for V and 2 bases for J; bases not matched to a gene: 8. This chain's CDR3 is CASSLVVGQGETYEQYF. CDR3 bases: TGTGCCAGCAGCTTAGTAGTAGGACAGGGGGAAACCTACGAGCAGTACTTC.

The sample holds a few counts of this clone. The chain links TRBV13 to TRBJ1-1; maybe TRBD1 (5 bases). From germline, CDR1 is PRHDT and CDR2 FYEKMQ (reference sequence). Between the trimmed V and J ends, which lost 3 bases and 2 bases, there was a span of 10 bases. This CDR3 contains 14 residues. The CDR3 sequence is CASSFGRTNTEAFF. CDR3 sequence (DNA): TGTGCCAGCAGCTTCGGACGGACAAACACTGAAGCTTTCTTT.

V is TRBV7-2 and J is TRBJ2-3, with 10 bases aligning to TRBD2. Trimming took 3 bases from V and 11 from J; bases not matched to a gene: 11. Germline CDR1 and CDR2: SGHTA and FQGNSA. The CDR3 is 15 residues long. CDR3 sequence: CASSFGSGGPLGQYF. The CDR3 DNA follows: TGTGCCAGCAGCTTTGGTAGCGGGGGGCCACTGGGGCAGTATTTT.

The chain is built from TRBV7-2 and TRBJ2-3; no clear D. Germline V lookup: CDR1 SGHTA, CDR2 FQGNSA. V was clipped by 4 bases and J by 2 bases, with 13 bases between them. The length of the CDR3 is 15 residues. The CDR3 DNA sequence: TGTGCCAGCAGCTACCAGGAATTGGCCACAGATACGCAGTATTTT. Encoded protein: CASSYQELATDTQYF.

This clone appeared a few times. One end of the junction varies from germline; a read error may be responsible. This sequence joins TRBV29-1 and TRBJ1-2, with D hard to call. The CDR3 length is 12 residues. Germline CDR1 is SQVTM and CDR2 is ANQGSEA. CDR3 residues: CSLEGGNGGYTF. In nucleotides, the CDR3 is TGCAGCCTTGAGGGAGGGAATGGTGGCTACACCTTC.

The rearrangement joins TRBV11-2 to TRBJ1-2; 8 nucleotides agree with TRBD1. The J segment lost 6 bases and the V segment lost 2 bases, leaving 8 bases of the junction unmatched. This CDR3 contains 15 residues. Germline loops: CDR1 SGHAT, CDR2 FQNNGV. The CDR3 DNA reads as TGTGCCAGCAGCTTAAGTCGGCAGGGGGCTGATGGCTACACCTTC. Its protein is CASSLSRQGADGYTF.

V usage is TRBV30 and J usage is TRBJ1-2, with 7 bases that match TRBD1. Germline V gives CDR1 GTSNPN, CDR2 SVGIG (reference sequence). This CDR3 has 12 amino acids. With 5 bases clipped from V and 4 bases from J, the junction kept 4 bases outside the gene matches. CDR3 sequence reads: CAWATGAYGYTF. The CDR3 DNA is TGTGCCTGGGCCACAGGGGCCTATGGCTACACCTTC.

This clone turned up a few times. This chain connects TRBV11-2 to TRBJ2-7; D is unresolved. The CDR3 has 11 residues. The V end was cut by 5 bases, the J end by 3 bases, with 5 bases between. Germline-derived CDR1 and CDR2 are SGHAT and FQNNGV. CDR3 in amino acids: CASSQFYEQYF. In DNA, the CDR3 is TGTGCCAGCAGCCAATTCTACGAGCAGTACTTC.